The rows below give T cell receptor beta chains drawn from one sample of a study of blood T cell repertoires in COVID-19. Repertoires were generated with immunoSEQ multiplex PCR, while TCRdb's copy carries only in-frame clones and drops some. Of approximately 170,000 clones listed, around four fifths are singletons. Sequenced material: PBMCs or T cells enriched from blood (not recorded which). Source of these receptors: a woman between 45 and 60 years old who had recovered from COVID-19. Each CDR3 is given with its conserved first and last residue. A D gene is named only where the DNA matches it firmly. A clone size is listed for some rows: how often the clone was seen (once, few, many), or a class if it is expanded.

size	V	D	J	DNA	CDR3
.	TRBV27	.	TRBJ1-1	TGTGCCAGCAGTATAAAACGGGGGTCTTATGAAGCTTTCTTT	CASSIKRGSYEAFF
.	TRBV7-3	TRBD2	TRBJ2-1	TGTGCCAGCAGCATCTCTAGCGGGGAATACAATGAGCAGTTCTTC	CASSISSGEYNEQFF
.	TRBV5-1	TRBD2	TRBJ2-2	TGCGCCAGCAGCTACAACAGCCTAGCGGGGGGATGGACCGGGGAGCTGTTTTTT	CASSYNSLAGGWTGELFF
.	TRBV6-5	TRBD1	TRBJ1-2	TGTGCCATCAGGGGGGACAGCGGTTATGGCTACACCTTC	CAIRGDSGYGYTF
.	TRBV7-9	.	TRBJ1-1	TGTGCCAGCAGCTTATTGTACGGGGAGGGCACTGAAGCTTTCTTT	CASSLLYGEGTEAFF
once	TRBV11-1	TRBD1	TRBJ1-5	TGTGCCAGCAGCCCCGGGACAGGGGATTATCAGCCCCAGCATTTT	CASSPGTGDYQPQHF
.	TRBV5-1	.	TRBJ1-4	TGCGCCAGCAGGACTAGTCCTATTAATGAAAAACTGTTTTTT	CASRTSPINEKLFF
.	TRBV6-1	.	TRBJ1-4	TGTGCCAGCAGTGAATCAAGGGATAGGGGAAAACTGTTTTTT	CASSESRDRGKLFF
.	TRBV29-1	TRBD1	TRBJ1-1	TGCAGCGTTGGGGACGACAGGGGCCCTGAAGCTTTCTTT	CSVGDDRGPEAFF
.	TRBV5-6	.	TRBJ2-2	TGTGCCAGCAGCCCGGACCAGGGGACCGGGGAGCTGTTTTTT	CASSPDQGTGELFF
.	TRBV10-3	TRBD1	TRBJ1-1	TGTGCCACCCTTGGGACAGAGAACACTGAAGCTTTCTTT	CATLGTENTEAFF
.	TRBV7-2	.	TRBJ2-1	TGTGCCAGCAGCGAGCGCAGGGTAGGGGTCACTCCGGCGCAGTTCTTC	CASSERRVGVTPAQFF
few	TRBV18	TRBD1	TRBJ1-2	TGTGCCAGCTCACCACCGGACAGGGGCAACTATGGCTACACCTTC	CASSPPDRGNYGYTF
.	TRBV7-3	.	TRBJ2-1	TGTGCCAGCAGCTTAGGCCCAAGCTCCTACAATGAGCAGTTCTTC	CASSLGPSSYNEQFF
.	TRBV18	TRBD1	TRBJ1-2	TGTGCCAGCTCTCCAGAACAGGGGGTAGGTGGCTACACCTTC	CASSPEQGVGGYTF
once	TRBV7-9	.	TRBJ1-2	TGTGCCAGCAGCTCGTCCTCCAGGTATCAAGGTGGCTACACCTTC	CASSSSSRYQGGYTF
.	TRBV7-3	TRBD1	TRBJ2-1	TGTGCCAGCAGCTTTGCGACAGGGGCTTACAATGAGCAGTTCTTC	CASSFATGAYNEQFF
once	TRBV4-2	TRBD2	TRBJ2-1	TGTGCCAGCAGCTCTCGTGCCGGGACTAGCGACTACAATGAGCAGTTCTTC	CASSSRAGTSDYNEQFF
once	TRBV11-3	.	TRBJ2-5	TGTGCCAGCAGCCGTTTCAGGGGAGAGACCCAGTACTTC	CASSRFRGETQYF
.	TRBV3-1/TRBV3-2	.	TRBJ1-6	TGTGCCAGCAGCCAAGCCCCCGGGGGGAGTTCACCCCTCCACTTT	CASSQAPGGSSPLHF
.	TRBV19	.	TRBJ2-2	TGTGCCAGTAGTGTCCTTCCGTCGACAGATGCCGGGGAGCTGTTTTTT	CASSVLPSTDAGELFF
.	TRBV18	.	TRBJ2-4	TGTGCCAGCTCCCGGGACCCGGGGGAAAACATTCAGTACTTC	CASSRDPGENIQYF
.	TRBV5-1	TRBD2	TRBJ2-2	TGCGCCAGCAGCTCGGGACTAGTTAACACCGGGGAGCTGTTTTTT	CASSSGLVNTGELFF
.	TRBV28	TRBD1	TRBJ2-7	TGTGCCAGCACCAGGGGACAGGGGGACTCCTACGAGCAGTACTTC	CASTRGQGDSYEQYF
.	TRBV20-1	TRBD2	TRBJ2-1	TGCAGTGCTAGTATTCAACAGGGGACTAGCTTCAATGAGCAGTTCTTC	CSASIQQGTSFNEQFF
.	TRBV5-1	.	TRBJ2-7	TGCGCCAGCAGCTTGGTGTCGGGGGGCCTAGACGAGCAGTACTTC	CASSLVSGGLDEQYF
.	TRBV4-3	TRBD1	TRBJ2-7	TGCGCCAGCAGCCAAGTGGACAGGCGGGACGAGCAGTACTTC	CASSQVDRRDEQYF